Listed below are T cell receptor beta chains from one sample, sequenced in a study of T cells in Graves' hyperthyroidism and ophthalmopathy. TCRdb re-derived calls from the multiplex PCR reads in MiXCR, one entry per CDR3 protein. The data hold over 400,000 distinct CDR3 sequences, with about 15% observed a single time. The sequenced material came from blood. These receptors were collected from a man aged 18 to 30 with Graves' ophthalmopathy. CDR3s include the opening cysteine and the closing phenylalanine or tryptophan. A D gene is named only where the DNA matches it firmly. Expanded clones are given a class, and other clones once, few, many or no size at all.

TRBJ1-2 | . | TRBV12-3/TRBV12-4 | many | TGTGCCAGCAGTCAAGGAGTAACCTATGGCTACACCTTC | CASSQGVTYGYTF
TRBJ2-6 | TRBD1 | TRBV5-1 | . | TGCGCCAGCAGCTTACGACAGGGTGCCTACTCCTCTGGGGCCAACGTCCTGACTTTC | CASSLRQGAYSSGANVLTF
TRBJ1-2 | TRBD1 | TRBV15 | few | TGTGCCACCAGCAGAGATCGTGGGACAGGAGCTAACTATGGCTACACCTTC | CATSRDRGTGANYGYTF
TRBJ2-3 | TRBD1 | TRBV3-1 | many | TGTGCCAGCAGCCAAGATCGCAGGGGGCCCACAGATACGCAGTATTTT | CASSQDRRGPTDTQYF
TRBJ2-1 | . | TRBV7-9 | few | TGTGCCAGCAGCTTAGTGAGGGTCTCCTACAATGAGCAGTTCTTC | CASSLVRVSYNEQFF
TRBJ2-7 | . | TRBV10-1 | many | TGCGCCAGCAGCCCAGGACAGACCTTTGGCGAGCAGTACTTC | CASSPGQTFGEQYF
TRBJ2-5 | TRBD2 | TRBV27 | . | TGTGCCAGCAGCCGAGGGACTAGCGGGTGGGAGTACTTC | CASSRGTSGWEYF
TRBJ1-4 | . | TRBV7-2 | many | TGTGCCAGCAGCTTAGGGCAGGGTCAAGAAAAACTGTTTTTT | CASSLGQGQEKLFF
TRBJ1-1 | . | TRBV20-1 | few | TGCAGTGCTAGAGCCCCGGAGGGGGGGTTCGCTGAAGCTTTCTTT | CSARAPEGGFAEAFF
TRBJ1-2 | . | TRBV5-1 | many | TGCGCCAGCAGCTTGGTAGTGACCAGATATAACTATGGCTACACCTTC | CASSLVVTRYNYGYTF
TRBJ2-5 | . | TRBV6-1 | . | TGTGCCAGCAGTGAATTAAGAGGGGGGGAGACCCAGTACTTC | CASSELRGGETQYF
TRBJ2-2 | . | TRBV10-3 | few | TGTGCCATCAGACAGGGCCCTAACACCGGGGAGCTGTTTTTT | CAIRQGPNTGELFF
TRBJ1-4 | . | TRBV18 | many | TGTGCCAGCTCATCCGAGGAAAAACTGTTTTTT | CASSSEEKLFF
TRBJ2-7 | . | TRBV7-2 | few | TGTGCCAGCAACAGACAGCGGGTGAGCTCCTACGAGCAGTACTTC | CASNRQRVSSYEQYF
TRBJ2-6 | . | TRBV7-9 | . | TGTGCCAGCAACCTGTTGGGCTCTGGGGCCAACGTCCTGACTTTC | CASNLLGSGANVLTF
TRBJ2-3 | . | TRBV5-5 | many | TGTGCCAGCAGCTGGTCAGATACGCAGTATTTT | CASSWSDTQYF
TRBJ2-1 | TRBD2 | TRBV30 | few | TGTGCCTGGAGCGGACTTAGCGGGGGGGCGGGTGAGCAGTTCTTC | CAWSGLSGGAGEQFF
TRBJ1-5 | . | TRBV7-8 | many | TGTGCCAGCAGCTTTGTCGGGTACAATCAGCCCCAGCATTTT | CASSFVGYNQPQHF
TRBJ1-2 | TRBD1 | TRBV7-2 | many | TGTGCCAGCAGCTTAGCGGAGGGGGCCTATGGCTACACCTTC | CASSLAEGAYGYTF
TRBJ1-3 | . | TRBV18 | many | TGTGCCAGCTCACGGCCCCCCTTGAGTAGAAACACCATATATTTT | CASSRPPLSRNTIYF
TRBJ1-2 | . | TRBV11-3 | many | TGTGCCAGCAGCTTGGAAGGGATCCCCTATGGCTACACCTTC | CASSLEGIPYGYTF
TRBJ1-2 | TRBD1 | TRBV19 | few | TGTGCCAGTAGTGCGGGGACAGGGTCCGCGTACCACTATGGCTACACCTTC | CASSAGTGSAYHYGYTF
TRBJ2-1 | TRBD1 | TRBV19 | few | TGTGCCAGTAGTACCGACAGGGGGCTTGAGCAGTTCTTC | CASSTDRGLEQFF
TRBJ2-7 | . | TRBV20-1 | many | TGCAGTGCTAGAGATGGGACCTCGGGGGAGCAGTACTTC | CSARDGTSGEQYF
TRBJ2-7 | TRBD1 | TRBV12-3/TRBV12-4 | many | TGTGCCAGCAGTTTATATGGGACAGGGCTCTACGAGCAGTACTTC | CASSLYGTGLYEQYF
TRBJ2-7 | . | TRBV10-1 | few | TGCGCCAGCAGTGAGACGGGGTTTTCCGCGTACGAGCAGTACTTC | CASSETGFSAYEQYF
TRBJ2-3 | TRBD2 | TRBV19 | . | TGTGCCAGTAGTATGTCCTACTTTGGCGGGGGGAGCACAGATACGCAGTATTTT | CASSMSYFGGGSTDTQYF
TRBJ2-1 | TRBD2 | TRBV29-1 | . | TGCAGCGGACAACTTTACAAACTAGCGGGGGGACAATACAATGAGCAGTTCTTC | CSGQLYKLAGGQYNEQFF
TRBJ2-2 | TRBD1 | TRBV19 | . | TGTGCCAGCGGACAGGGGGCGACGGGGGAGCTGTTTTTT | CASGQGATGELFF
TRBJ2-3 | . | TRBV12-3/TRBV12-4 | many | TGTGCCAGCAGTTTTGACACCTCAAGCCCAGATACGCAGTATTTT | CASSFDTSSPDTQYF
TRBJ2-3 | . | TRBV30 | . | TGTGCCTGGAGTGTACTCCAGGCCACAGATACGCAGTATTTT | CAWSVLQATDTQYF
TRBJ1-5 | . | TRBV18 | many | TGTGCCAGCTCACCCCAGGAGCTGAATCAGCCCCAGCATTTT | CASSPQELNQPQHF
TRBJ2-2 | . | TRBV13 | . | TGTGTCAGCAGCTGGAGCAGGACAAACGGCGGGGAGCTGTTTTTT | CVSSWSRTNGGELFF
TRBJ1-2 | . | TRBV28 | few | TGTGCCAGCAGTACGACGGACTATGGCTACACCTTC | CASSTTDYGYTF
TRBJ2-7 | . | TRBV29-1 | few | TGCAGCGTTGATGGGGATGGGGCGGTGGAGCAGTACTTC | CSVDGDGAVEQYF
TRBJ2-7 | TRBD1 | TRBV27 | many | TGTGCCAGCAGTTTGCGGACAGGGGGCAGGTACGAGCAGTACTTC | CASSLRTGGRYEQYF
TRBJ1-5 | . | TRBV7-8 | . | TGTGCCAGCAGCCTCGGATCAGCGGAGCAGCCCCAGCATTTT | CASSLGSAEQPQHF
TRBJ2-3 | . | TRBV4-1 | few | TGCGCCAGCAGCCACCAGCCCGTGAGCCGGGTCTCTAGCACAGATACGCAGTATTTT | CASSHQPVSRVSSTDTQYF
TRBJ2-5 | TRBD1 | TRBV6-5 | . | TGTGCCAGCAGTTACTCTCGAGACAGGGGGCTGGGGGAGACCCAGTACTTC | CASSYSRDRGLGETQYF
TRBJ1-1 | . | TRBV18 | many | TGTGCCAGCTCGCCACGGAAAGCTGAAGCTTTCTTT | CASSPRKAEAFF
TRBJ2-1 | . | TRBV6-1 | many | TGTGCCACCCGACCATCGGGCACCAATGAGCAGTTCTTC | CATRPSGTNEQFF
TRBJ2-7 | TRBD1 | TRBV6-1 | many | TGTGCCAGCAGTAACAGGGACAGGATCTACGAGCAGTACTTC | CASSNRDRIYEQYF
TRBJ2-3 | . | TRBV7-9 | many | TGTGCCAGCAGCCCACCGACGGGGGATACGCAGTATTTT | CASSPPTGDTQYF
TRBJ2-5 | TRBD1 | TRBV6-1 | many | TGTGCCAGCAGTGATCCCGGGACAGGGAGGACCCAGTACTTC | CASSDPGTGRTQYF
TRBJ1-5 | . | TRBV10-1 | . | TGCGCCAGCAGTGAGTCCGGGTTCAATCAGCCCCAGCATTTT | CASSESGFNQPQHF
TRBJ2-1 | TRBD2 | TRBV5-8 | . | TGTGCCAGCAGCCCTAATATTCGGCGGGAGATAAATGAGCAGTTCTTC | CASSPNIRREINEQFF
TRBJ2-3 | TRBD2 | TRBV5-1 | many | TGCGCCAGCAGCTTGGATCAGCGGGGGAGCACAGATACGCAGTATTTT | CASSLDQRGSTDTQYF
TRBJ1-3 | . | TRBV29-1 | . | TGCAGCGTTGTGGTAGGGTCCTGGGGAAACACCATATATTTT | CSVVVGSWGNTIYF
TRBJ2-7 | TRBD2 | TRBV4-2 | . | TGTGCCAGCACCCAGGTTGGGACTAGCGGGAGAGACGAGCAGTACTTC | CASTQVGTSGRDEQYF
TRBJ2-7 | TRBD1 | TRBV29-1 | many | TGCAGCGTTGAAGCGACAGGGGGCAGGTACGAGCAGTACTTC | CSVEATGGRYEQYF
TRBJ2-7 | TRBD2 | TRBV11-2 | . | TGTGCCAGCAGCGGCGGGGGAGGGAAACTGAGCGAGCAGTACTTC | CASSGGGGKLSEQYF
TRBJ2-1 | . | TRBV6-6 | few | TGTGCCAGCAGTTACTTACCCCCAGGTGGTGAGCAGTTCTTC | CASSYLPPGGEQFF
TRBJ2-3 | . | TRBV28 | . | TGTGCCAGCAGTTCGACCCGTAGCGGAACGAATACGCAGTATTTT | CASSSTRSGTNTQYF
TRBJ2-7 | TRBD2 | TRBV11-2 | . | TGTGCCAGCAGACCGACCGGGGGGGAGCAGTACTTC | CASRPTGGEQYF
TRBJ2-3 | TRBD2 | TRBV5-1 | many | TGCGCCAGCAGCCCGGGACTAGCCGAAACAGATACGCAGTATTTT | CASSPGLAETDTQYF
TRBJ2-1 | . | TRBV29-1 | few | TGCAGCGTTGAAGTCGACTCTAACGGGCCCTACAATGAGCAGTTCTTC | CSVEVDSNGPYNEQFF